The 28 T cell receptor beta chains reported below all come from one sample, sequenced in a study of cytomegalovirus exposure and HLA in healthy donors. The PCR made use of 60 Vbeta and 13 Jbeta primers. The repertoire was sequenced with immunoSEQ multiplex PCR; TCRdb's copy has only in-frame clones and lacks some. In the table there are fewer than 150,000 clones, about 69% of which are singletons. The specimen sequenced was PBMCs. These receptors were obtained from a man between 25 and 39 years old in good health and CMV-seronegative.

The chain uses TRBV14 and TRBJ2-4; 8 nucleotides align to TRBD1. Germline V lookup: CDR1 SGHDN, CDR2 FVKESK. The ends lost 2 bases at V and 7 bases at J; junction bases unmatched: 13. The CDR3 is 17 amino acids. The CDR3 spells CASSQPKGQGNNNIQYF. The CDR3 DNA follows: TGTGCCAGCAGCCAACCTAAAGGACAGGGTAATAATAACATTCAGTACTTC.

The chain couples TRBV5-1 to TRBJ1-1; TRBD1 might be the D (6 bases). With 4 bases removed from V and 0 bases from J, the gap between germline ends came to 16 bases. Germline V gives CDR1 SGHRS, CDR2 YFSETQ. This CDR3 is 16 amino acids long. The CDR3 loop is CASSGTGFRMNTEAFF. DNA for the CDR3: TGCGCCAGCAGCGGAACAGGGTTTAGGATGAACACTGAAGCTTTCTTT.

This chain joins TRBV7-3 and TRBJ1-1; D perhaps matches TRBD1 (5 bases). Germline assignment: CDR1 SGHTA and CDR2 FQGTGA. The CDR3 has 13 residues. With 1 base removed from V and 8 bases from J, the gap between germline ends came to 11 bases. The CDR3 loop is CASSLRAQAEAFF. CDR3 in DNA: TGTGCCAGCAGCTTAAGAGCACAGGCAGAAGCTTTCTTT.

The chain employs TRBV9 and TRBJ2-7, with 7 positions matching TRBD2. Unmatched junction bases numbered 3, after V lost 0 bases and J lost 3 bases. The length of the CDR3 is 14 residues. Germline V gene data show CDR1 as SGDLS and CDR2 as YYNGEE. The CDR3 here is CASSVGLAGYEQYF. CDR3 sequence (DNA): TGTGCCAGCAGCGTAGGACTAGCTGGCTACGAGCAGTACTTC.

The V and J genes are TRBV6-6 and TRBJ2-7; possibly TRBD1 for D (6 bases). V lost 6 bases, J lost 5 bases, and 20 bases lay in between. Germline loops: CDR1 MNHNY, CDR2 SVGAGI (reference sequence). This CDR3 comprises 15 residues. CDR3 coding DNA: TGTGCCAGCAGGAATCCTATGCAGGGGAAGCACGAGCAGTACTTC. It specifies CASRNPMQGKHEQYF.

This rearrangement joins TRBV5-8 to TRBJ2-5, with 7 bases identical to TRBD1. V dropped 4 bases and J dropped 2; count of bases not matched to a gene: 2. The CDR3 runs 13 residues. Germline V gene data show CDR1 as SGHTS and CDR2 as YDEGEE. For the CDR3, the DNA is TGTGCCAGCAGCCCGGGACAGCAAGAGACCCAGTACTTC. Translating it yields CASSPGQQETQYF.

This clone showed up just once. The chain is built from TRBV6-5 and TRBJ2-5; 8 bases match TRBD1. The CDR3 length is 16 residues. Germline-derived CDR1 and CDR2 are MNHEY and SVGAGI. With V trimmed by 2 bases and J by 4 bases, 9 bases remained unmatched. The CDR3 region is CASSYPDRAGRETQYF. DNA for the CDR3: TGTGCCAGCAGTTACCCGGACAGGGCTGGTCGAGAGACCCAGTACTTC.

The chain couples TRBV11-2 to TRBJ2-7, with no clear D. The V and J ends lost 8 bases and 4 bases respectively, with 18 bases between them. CDR1 and CDR2 (germline): SGHAT, FQNNGV. The CDR3 is 14 amino acids. The CDR3, as DNA: TGTGCCAGCGGCGAAACGTCGCGCGGTTACGAGCAGTACTTC. Its translation is CASGETSRGYEQYF.

The chain recombines TRBV18 with TRBJ1-1, with D maybe TRBD1 (5 bases). V gave up 8 bases and J gave up 7 bases, with 17 bases separating them. Germline values: CDR1 KGHSH, CDR2 LQKENI. The CDR3 consists of 13 residues. The chain's CDR3 is CASVGGGSDEAFF. CDR3 DNA sequence: TGTGCCAGCGTCGGGGGAGGGAGCGATGAAGCTTTCTTT.

This chain joins TRBV7-2 and TRBJ2-7; 11 positions agree with TRBD2. Germline loops: CDR1 SGHTA, CDR2 FQGNSA. The CDR3 has 16 amino acids. Unmatched junction bases numbered 7, after V lost 2 bases and J lost 4 bases. In DNA form, the CDR3 reads TGTGCCAGCAGCTTACAAACTAGCGGGGGTCATTACGAGCAGTACTTC. Encoded protein: CASSLQTSGGHYEQYF. Filled out from reference TRBV7-2 and TRBJ2-7, the complete variable domain reads GAGVSQSPSNKVTEKGKDVELRCDPISGHTALYWYRQSLGQGLEFLIYFQGNSAPDKSGLPSDRFSAERTGGSVSTLTIQRTQQEDSAVYLCASSLQTSGGHYEQYFGPGTRLTVT.

The chain has TRBV7-2 and TRBJ2-5, with a possible D match to TRBD2 (5 bases). This CDR3 region has 13 residues. The germline CDR1 and CDR2 sequences are SGHTA and FQGNSA. The V and J ends lost 5 bases and 2 bases respectively, with 9 bases between them. CDR3 sequence reads: CASSKLEQETQYF. The CDR3 DNA reads as TGTGCCAGCAGCAAACTAGAGCAAGAGACCCAGTACTTC.

This clone was picked up one time. V and J are TRBV4-3 and TRBJ1-2; D is perhaps TRBD1 (5 bases). The CDR3 loop spans 12 amino acids. V was cut by 4 bases and J by 8 bases, with 11 bases left in between. The germline gives CDR1 LGHNA, CDR2 YSLEER. The CDR3 nucleotides are TGCGCCAGCAGCCGGGGCCTGGGAGGCTACACCTTC. Translated, it gives CASSRGLGGYTF.

The chain uses TRBV25-1 and TRBJ1-2; 7 nucleotides align to TRBD1. From germline, CDR1 is MGHDK and CDR2 SYGVNS. Trimming took 5 bases from V and 5 from J; bases not matched to a gene: 5. The CDR3 runs 13 residues. The CDR3: CASSTQGEYGYTF. In nucleotides, the CDR3 is TGTGCCAGCAGTACTCAGGGGGAGTATGGCTACACCTTC.

The chain is built from TRBV27 and TRBJ2-3; D is unresolved. V gave up 8 bases and J gave up 2 bases, with 8 bases separating them. The CDR3 is 12 amino acids. The germline V gene has CDR1 MNHEY and CDR2 SMNVEV (reference sequence). In DNA, the CDR3 is TGTGCCAGCCGTCGTTCCACAGATACGCAGTATTTT. It codes for CASRRSTDTQYF.

This clone was seen only once. The V call is TRBV2, the J call TRBJ2-2; D possibly corresponds to TRBD2 (5 bases). Trimming left V 10 bases short and J 7 bases short, with 22 bases between. Germline CDR1 and CDR2: SNHLY and FYNNEI. There are 15 residues in the CDR3. CDR3 sequence reads: CATSPGIPPDGELFF. CDR3 DNA: TGTGCCACCTCTCCGGGAATACCCCCAGACGGGGAGCTGTTTTTT.

This sequence joins TRBV7-8 and TRBJ1-2; D is ambiguous. V lost 3 bases and J lost 0, with 8 bases in between. This CDR3 region has 14 residues. Germline V gene sequence: CDR1 SGHVS, CDR2 FQNEAQ. The CDR3 loop reads CASSFFLANYGYTF. CDR3 nucleotide sequence: TGTGCCAGCAGCTTCTTTCTCGCTAACTATGGCTACACCTTC.

This clone was seen more than once but under ten times. The chain links TRBV30 to TRBJ2-2, with 9 bases matching TRBD1. Germline loops: CDR1 GTSNPN, CDR2 SVGIG (reference sequence). Trimming removed 5 bases from V and 4 bases from J; junction bases left unmatched: 11. The CDR3 totals 16 residues. CDR3 region: CAWGNNRGQGTGELFF. The CDR3 DNA reads as TGTGCCTGGGGGAACAACAGGGGGCAGGGCACCGGGGAGCTGTTTTTT.

V and J are TRBV5-8 and TRBJ2-3, with D possibly TRBD2 on 7 matching bases. The ends were cut back, 3 bases at V and 3 bases at J, with 26 bases in the middle. The CDR3 is 19 residues long. The germline V gene has CDR1 SGHTS and CDR2 YDEGEE. The CDR3 DNA sequence: TGTGCCAGCAGCTACGCTGCGGGGGCACGGGGAAGATCAACAGATACGCAGTATTTT. This sequence encodes CASSYAAGARGRSTDTQYF.

This chain links TRBV10-1 with TRBJ1-6, with TRBD1 as a possible D gene (5 bases). This CDR3 contains 14 residues. Germline V gene sequence: CDR1 WNHNN, CDR2 SYGVQD (reference sequence). Trimming removed 7 bases at V and 10 bases at J, with 17 bases between. In nucleotides, the CDR3 is TGCGCCAGCACCCACGACCAGGGTCCGTCACCCCTCCACTTT. Residues: CASTHDQGPSPLHF.

The V and J genes are TRBV13 and TRBJ2-7, with D maybe TRBD1 (6 bases). This CDR3 region has 15 residues. Germline values: CDR1 PRHDT, CDR2 FYEKMQ (reference sequence). V shed 2 bases and J shed 9 bases, with 20 bases lying between them. The CDR3 loop reads CASSLLGTKYEGQYF. DNA of the CDR3: TGTGCCAGCAGCTTACTTGGGACAAAGTACGAGGGGCAGTACTTC.

This clone appeared once. The V call is TRBV7-9, the J call TRBJ2-1, with 9 bases identical to TRBD2. CDR3 size: 15 residues. The V gene end was trimmed by 5 bases and the J gene end by 5 bases; junction bases not matched to a gene: 7. Per the germline V gene, CDR1 is SEHNR and CDR2 is FQNEAQ (reference sequence). The CDR3 reads CASSPSGGPNNEQFF. CDR3 nucleotide sequence: TGTGCCAGCAGCCCCAGCGGGGGGCCCAACAATGAGCAGTTCTTC.

The chain is built from TRBV9 and TRBJ2-1, with D maybe TRBD1 (5 bases). Germline V CDR1 and CDR2: SGDLS, YYNGEE. The CDR3 covers 16 residues. Trimming left V 0 bases short and J 9 bases short, with 19 bases between. The CDR3 here is CASSVDGHANVGEQFF. CDR3 bases: TGTGCCAGCAGCGTAGATGGACACGCGAATGTGGGTGAGCAGTTCTTC.

The V and J genes are TRBV25-1 and TRBJ1-3; no clear D gene. This CDR3 is 16 amino acids long. Trimming removed 1 base at V and 0 bases at J, with 10 bases between. Germline assignment: CDR1 MGHDK and CDR2 SYGVNS. In nucleotides, the CDR3 is TGTGCCAGCAGTGAATTTGGGCAAACCTCTGGAAACACCATATATTTT. It codes for CASSEFGQTSGNTIYF.

The chain couples TRBV27 to TRBJ1-1; 7 bases fit TRBD1. This CDR3 region has 13 residues. From germline, CDR1 is MNHEY and CDR2 SMNVEV (reference sequence). J was trimmed by 8 bases and V by 3 bases; bases with no gene match: 6. CDR3 DNA: TGTGCCAGCAGTTTCGGTCGGGACAGCGAAGCTTTCTTT. Its translation: CASSFGRDSEAFF.

V usage is TRBV5-1 and J usage is TRBJ1-5, with 10 bases aligning to TRBD1. The CDR3 totals 15 residues. From germline, CDR1 is SGHRS and CDR2 YFSETQ. V shed 4 bases and J 6 bases; nucleotides not matched to a gene: 7. This CDR3 reads CASSPGTGERQPQHF. DNA of the CDR3: TGCGCCAGCAGCCCCGGGACAGGGGAACGTCAGCCCCAGCATTTT.

This clone was seen more than once but under ten times. V is TRBV14 and J is TRBJ2-3, with 11 bases identical to TRBD2. The junction had 0 bases not matched to a gene; V was cut back by 3 bases and J by 4 bases. Looked up from germline, CDR1 is SGHDN and CDR2 is FVKESK. This CDR3 has 14 residues. CDR3 nucleotide sequence: TGTGCCAGCAGCCATAGCGGGGGGGCAGATACGCAGTATTTT. This codes for CASSHSGGADTQYF.

The chain has TRBV2 and TRBJ1-1; D is unresolved. Germline V gene lookup returns CDR1 SNHLY and CDR2 FYNNEI. The CDR3 is 11 amino acids. Trimming took 8 bases from V and 7 from J, leaving 11 bases between them. The CDR3 DNA reads TGTGCCAGCGGGATGGGGAGTGAAGCTTTCTTT. Translation: CASGMGSEAFF.

The chain uses TRBV13 and TRBJ1-6; TRBD1 matches 9 bases. CDR3 length: 17 residues. Germline values: CDR1 PRHDT, CDR2 FYEKMQ (reference sequence). Trimming at V came to 5 bases and at J to 9 bases, leaving 14 bases not matched to a gene. The CDR3 is CASSPTGTGLSGSPLHF. CDR3 in DNA: TGTGCCAGCAGCCCAACCGGGACAGGGCTCTCCGGTTCACCCCTCCACTTT.